Below, one TCR beta chain is given with its context. Antigen specificity is unknown. This sample was included in a study of cytomegalovirus exposure and HLA in healthy donors. General study findings and limits: Earlier findings revealed that most TCR beta V segments proved productive either about 87% or about 30% of the time.

Trimming shortened V by 0 bases and J by 4 bases, and 12 bases separated the two germline ends. The CDR3 runs to 14 residues. Germline CDR1 SQVTM, CDR2 ANQGSEA. Donors showed nominal health when sampled, although they likely had unrecorded immune exposures. Use of 60 Vbeta and 13 Jbeta primers characterized the PCR. Method: immunoSEQ multiplex PCR; TCRdb's copy keeps in-frame clones and lacks some. In the table there are about 110,000 clones, about two thirds of which are singletons. The chain has TRBV29-1 and TRBJ1-2; the D is unclear. This TCR was recovered from a female donor in good health and CMV-seronegative. The sequenced sample consisted of PBMCs. This CDR3 reads CSVEDQRVGYGYTF. The CDR3 bases are TGCAGCGTTGAAGATCAACGGGTTGGCTATGGCTACACCTTC.